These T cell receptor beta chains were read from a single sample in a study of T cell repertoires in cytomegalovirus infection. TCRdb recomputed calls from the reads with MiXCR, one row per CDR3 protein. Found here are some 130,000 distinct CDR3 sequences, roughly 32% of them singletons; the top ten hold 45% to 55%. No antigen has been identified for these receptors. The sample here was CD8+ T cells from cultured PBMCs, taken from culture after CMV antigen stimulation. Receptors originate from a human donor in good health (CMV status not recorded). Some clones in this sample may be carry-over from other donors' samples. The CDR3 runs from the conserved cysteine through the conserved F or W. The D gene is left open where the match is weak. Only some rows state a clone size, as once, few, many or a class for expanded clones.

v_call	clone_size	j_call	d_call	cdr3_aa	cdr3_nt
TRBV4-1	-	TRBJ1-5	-	CASSQGVDQPQHF	TGCGCCAGCAGCCAAGGGGTGGATCAGCCCCAGCATTTT
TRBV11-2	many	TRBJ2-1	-	CASTGTYNEQFF	TGTGCCAGCACCGGGACCTACAATGAGCAGTTCTTC
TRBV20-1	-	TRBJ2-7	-	CSARDTHTVSYEQYF	TGCAGTGCTAGAGATACCCACACGGTCTCCTACGAGCAGTACTTC
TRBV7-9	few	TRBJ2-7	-	CASSNIRDPSAYEQYF	TGTGCCAGCAGCAACATCCGGGACCCCTCTGCCTACGAGCAGTACTTC
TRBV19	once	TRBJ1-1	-	CASSIVQNTEAFF	TGTGCCAGTAGTATAGTGCAGAACACTGAAGCTTTCTTT
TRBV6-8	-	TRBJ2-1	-	CASSPGSGAYNEQFF	TGTGCCAGCAGTCCGGGATCGGGGGCCTACAATGAGCAGTTCTTC
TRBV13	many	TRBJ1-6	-	CASSFTQGANSPLHF	TGTGCCAGCAGCTTTACCCAAGGGGCTAATTCACCCCTCCACTTT
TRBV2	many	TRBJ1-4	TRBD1	CASRDRGRTNEKLFF	TGTGCCAGCAGGGACAGGGGGCGGACTAATGAAAAACTGTTTTTT
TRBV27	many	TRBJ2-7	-	CASSHGASTSYEQYF	TGTGCCAGCAGCCATGGGGCTAGCACATCCTACGAGCAGTACTTC
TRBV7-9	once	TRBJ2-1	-	CASSSGQSNEQFF	TGTGCCAGCAGCTCCGGACAGAGCAATGAGCAGTTCTTC
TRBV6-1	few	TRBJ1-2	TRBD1	CASSGTGINGYTF	TGTGCCAGCAGTGGGACAGGGATAAATGGCTACACCTTC
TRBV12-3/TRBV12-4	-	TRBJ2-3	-	CASSLGSSTDTQYF	TGTGCCAGCAGTTTGGGCAGTAGCACAGATACGCAGTATTTT
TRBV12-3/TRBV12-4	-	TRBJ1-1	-	CASSFWESEAFF	TGTGCCAGCAGTTTTTGGGAGTCTGAAGCTTTCTTT
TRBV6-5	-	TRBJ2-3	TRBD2	CASSSGTSGGWYTDTQYF	TGTGCCAGCAGCTCCGGGACTAGCGGGGGGTGGTACACAGATACGCAGTATTTT
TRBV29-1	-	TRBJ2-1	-	CSVAPNTKGTGQFF	TGCAGCGTTGCACCTAACACCAAGGGGACGGGGCAGTTCTTC
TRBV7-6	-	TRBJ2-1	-	CASSSGQRNNEQFF	TGTGCCAGCAGCTCCGGACAGAGAAACAATGAGCAGTTCTTC
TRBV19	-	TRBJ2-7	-	CASTGPRNEQYF	TGTGCCAGTACGGGTCCTCGGAACGAGCAGTACTTC
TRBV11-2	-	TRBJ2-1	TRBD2	CASSWARGSGYNEQFF	TGTGCCAGCAGCTGGGCCCGGGGTAGCGGGTACAATGAGCAGTTCTTC
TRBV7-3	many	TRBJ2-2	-	CASSLSLGPGELFF	TGTGCCAGCAGCTTATCATTAGGGCCCGGGGAGCTGTTTTTT
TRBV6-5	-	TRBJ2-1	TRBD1	CASSYLAGGNDEQFF	TGTGCCAGCAGTTACTTGGCAGGGGGCAACGATGAGCAGTTCTTC
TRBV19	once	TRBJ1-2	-	CASSIGGGDGYTF	TGTGCCAGTAGTATAGGAGGGGGAGATGGCTACACCTTC
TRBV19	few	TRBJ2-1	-	CASIEAPLGEQFF	TGTGCCAGTATTGAGGCCCCCTTAGGGGAGCAGTTCTTC
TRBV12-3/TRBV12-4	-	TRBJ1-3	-	CASSAGQQRSGNTIYF	TGTGCCAGCAGCGCAGGACAGCAAAGGTCTGGAAACACCATATATTTT
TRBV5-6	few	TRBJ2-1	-	CASSLGAGRQFF	TGTGCCAGCAGCTTGGGGGCAGGACGGCAGTTCTTC
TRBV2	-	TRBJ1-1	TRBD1	CASRPGTGLNTEAFF	TGTGCCAGCAGACCCGGGACAGGGTTGAACACTGAAGCTTTCTTT
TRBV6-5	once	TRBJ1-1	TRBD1	CASSLGQGLNTEAFF	TGTGCCAGCAGTCTCGGACAGGGACTGAACACTGAAGCTTTCTTT
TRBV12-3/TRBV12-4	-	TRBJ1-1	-	CASNGTPRVTEAFF	TGTGCCAGCAATGGGACACCACGCGTCACTGAAGCTTTCTTT
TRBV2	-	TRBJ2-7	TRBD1	CASRDSATYEQYF	TGTGCCAGCCGGGACAGTGCTACCTACGAGCAGTACTTC
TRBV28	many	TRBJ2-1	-	CASSFTGTEQFF	TGTGCCAGCAGCTTTACAGGGACTGAGCAGTTCTTC
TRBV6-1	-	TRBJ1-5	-	CASSDLQPQHF	TGTGCCAGCAGTGATCTACAGCCCCAGCATTTT
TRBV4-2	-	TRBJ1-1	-	CASSQDPGGGATEAFF	TGTGCCAGCAGCCAAGACCCCGGGGGGGGGGCCACTGAAGCTTTCTTT
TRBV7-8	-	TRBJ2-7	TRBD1	CASSLDGTGSSYEQYF	TGTGCCAGCAGCTTAGACGGGACAGGAAGCTCCTACGAGCAGTACTTC
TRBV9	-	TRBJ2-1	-	CASSVGGGGYNEQFF	TGTGCCAGCAGCGTAGGTGGGGGCGGCTACAATGAGCAGTTCTTC
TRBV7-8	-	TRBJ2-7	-	CASSSGDTTYEQYF	TGTGCCAGCAGCTCAGGGGACACCACCTACGAGCAGTACTTC
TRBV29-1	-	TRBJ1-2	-	CSVEEPVSGGYTF	TGCAGCGTTGAAGAACCGGTTTCGGGTGGCTACACCTTC
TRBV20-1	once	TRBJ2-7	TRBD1	CSARPGQGLSYEQYF	TGCAGTGCTAGACCGGGACAGGGGCTCTCCTACGAGCAGTACTTC
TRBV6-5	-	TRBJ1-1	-	CASSAQMNTEAFF	TGTGCCAGCAGTGCGCAGATGAACACTGAAGCTTTCTTT
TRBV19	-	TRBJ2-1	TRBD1	CASRRQGYNEQFF	TGTGCCAGTAGAAGACAGGGGTACAATGAGCAGTTCTTC
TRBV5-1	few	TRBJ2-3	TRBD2	CASSFSLAGPEDTQYF	TGCGCCAGCAGCTTTAGCTTAGCGGGGCCGGAGGATACGCAGTATTTT
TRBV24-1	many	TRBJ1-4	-	CATSDAGPNEKLFF	TGTGCCACCAGTGATGCCGGGCCAAATGAAAAACTGTTTTTT
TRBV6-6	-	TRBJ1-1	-	CASSFPAGVEAFF	TGTGCCAGCAGTTTCCCGGCGGGAGTTGAAGCTTTCTTT
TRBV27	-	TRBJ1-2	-	CASSVGRGVGYTF	TGTGCCAGCAGTGTGGGACGGGGGGTTGGCTACACCTTC
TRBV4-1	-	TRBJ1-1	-	CASSQPLGVEAFF	TGCGCCAGCAGCCAACCACTTGGGGTTGAAGCTTTCTTT
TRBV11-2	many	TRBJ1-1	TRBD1	CASSHGQVDTEAFF	TGTGCCAGCAGCCATGGACAGGTGGACACTGAAGCTTTCTTT
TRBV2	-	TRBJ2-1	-	CASRGLSNEQFF	TGTGCCAGCAGGGGGCTAAGCAATGAGCAGTTCTTC
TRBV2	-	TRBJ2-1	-	CASRGQNNEQFF	TGTGCCAGCCGAGGACAAAACAATGAGCAGTTCTTC
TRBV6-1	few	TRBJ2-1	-	CASSLTWSYNEQFF	TGTGCCAGCAGCTTGACGTGGTCCTACAATGAGCAGTTCTTC
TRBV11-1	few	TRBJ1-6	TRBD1	CASRFRGPGSPLHF	TGTGCCAGCAGATTCAGGGGGCCGGGGTCACCCCTCCACTTT
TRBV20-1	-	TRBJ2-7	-	CSARDRHTSYEQYF	TGCAGTGCTAGAGATCGGCACACCTCCTACGAGCAGTACTTC
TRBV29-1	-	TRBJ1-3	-	CSVVDSRATIYF	TGCAGCGTTGTGGACAGTCGCGCCACCATATATTTT
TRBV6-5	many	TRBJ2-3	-	CASSYYPLDTAGQYF	TGTGCCAGCAGTTACTACCCCTTGGACACCGCCGGGCAGTATTTT
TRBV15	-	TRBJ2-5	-	CATSRRALQETQYF	TGTGCCACCAGCAGACGCGCGCTCCAAGAGACCCAGTACTTC
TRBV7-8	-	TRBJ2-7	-	CASSVGGSSYEQYF	TGTGCCAGCAGCGTGGGAGGATCCTCCTACGAGCAGTACTTC